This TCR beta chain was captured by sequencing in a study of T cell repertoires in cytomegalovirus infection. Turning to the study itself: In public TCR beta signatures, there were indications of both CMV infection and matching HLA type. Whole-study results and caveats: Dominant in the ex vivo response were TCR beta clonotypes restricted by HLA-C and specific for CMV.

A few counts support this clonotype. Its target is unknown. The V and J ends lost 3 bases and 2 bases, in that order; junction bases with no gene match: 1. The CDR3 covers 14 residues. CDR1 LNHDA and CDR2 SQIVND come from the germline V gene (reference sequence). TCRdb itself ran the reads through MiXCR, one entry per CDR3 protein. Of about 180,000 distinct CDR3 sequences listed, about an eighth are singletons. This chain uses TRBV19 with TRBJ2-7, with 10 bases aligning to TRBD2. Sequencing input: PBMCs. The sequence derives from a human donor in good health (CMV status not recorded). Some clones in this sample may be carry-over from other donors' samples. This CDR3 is CASSIGLAAYEQYF. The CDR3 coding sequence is TGTGCCAGTAGTATCGGACTAGCGGCCTACGAGCAGTACTTC.